What follows are 22 T cell receptor beta chains derived from one specimen sequenced in a study of shared clonotypes between healthy human individuals. Repertoires were generated with immunoSEQ multiplex PCR, while TCRdb's copy carries only in-frame clones and drops some. This sample has about 1 million clones, with around four fifths found just once. Sequenced input: memory CD4+ T cells sorted from blood. Subset described: CD45RA-negative fraction. All receptors derive from a young man in good health.

The J gene is TRBJ2-1, the V gene TRBV21-1; the D call TRBD1 from the table was never checked on the DNA. TRBV21-1 is flagged as a pseudogene. The CDR3 covers 15 residues. The DNA of the CDR3 is TGTGCCAGCAGCAAATGGAACAGGGGGACCCTTGAGCAGTTCTTC. Its protein is CASSKWNRGTLEQFF.

The chain uses TRBV2 and TRBJ2-5, with D possibly being TRBD2 (6 bases). The germline gives CDR1 SNHLY, CDR2 FYNNEI. This CDR3 is 14 amino acids long. The V end lost 6 bases, the J end lost 3 bases, and 14 bases lay between the germline ends. CDR3 nucleotides: TGTGCCAGCAGGCTGGCGGGGCAAAAAGAGACCCAGTACTTC. Residues: CASRLAGQKETQYF.

The CDR3 coding sequence is TGTGCCAGTAGTGTCGACTCTTTTAGCTCCTACAATGAGCAGTTCTTC. As protein: CASSVDSFSSYNEQFF. The gene calls are TRBV19 and TRBJ2-1; D is ambiguous. CDR1 and CDR2 from the germline V gene are LNHDA and SQIVND (reference sequence). This CDR3 is built from 16 residues. V lost 5 bases, J lost 0 bases, and 14 bases lay in between.

This clone was picked up one time. The chain combines TRBV13 with TRBJ1-2; weak D call: TRBD1 (6 bases). This CDR3 comprises 14 residues. CDR1 and CDR2 from the germline V gene are PRHDT and FYEKMQ (reference sequence). V dropped 2 bases and J dropped 7 bases, with 14 bases sitting between them. CDR3: CASSLSRGRSGYTF. The CDR3, as DNA: TGTGCCAGCAGCTTAAGCAGGGGTCGGTCTGGCTACACCTTC.

The chain joins TRBV30 to TRBJ1-2; a weak D match, TRBD1 (6 bases). The length of the CDR3 is 13 residues. The V gene lost 4 bases and the J gene lost 4 bases, with 13 bases spanning the gap. CDR1 is GTSNPN, CDR2 SVGIG, per germline (reference sequence). CDR3 loop: CAWIYRVPYGYTF. CDR3 nucleotides: TGTGCCTGGATTTACAGGGTCCCCTATGGCTACACCTTC. The full variable domain, rest sourced from reference TRBV30 and TRBJ1-2, is SQTIHQWPATLVQPVGSPLSLECTVEGTSNPNLYWYRQAAGRGLQLLFYSVGIGQISSEVPQNLSASRPQDRQFILSSKKLLLSDSGFYLCAWIYRVPYGYTFGSGTRLTVV.

This chain uses TRBV7-9 with TRBJ2-5; D may be TRBD1 or TRBD2 (5 bases each). The J call is uncertain, as TRBJ2-7 better fits the DNA end. The CDR3 consists of 13 residues. Germline assignment: CDR1 SEHNR and CDR2 FQNEAQ (reference sequence). The DNA for the CDR3 is TGTGCCAGCAGCTTAGATTGGGGACGCGAGCAGTACTTC. This codes for CASSLDWGREQYF.

The chain has TRBV10-3 and TRBJ1-1; 8 positions agree with TRBD1. The CDR3 has 11 residues. Trimming at V came to 7 bases and at J to 9 bases, leaving 4 bases not matched to a gene. The V gene's germline CDR1 is ENHRY and CDR2 SYGVKD. The DNA for the CDR3 is TGTGCCATCAAACAGGGGGAGAAAGCTTTCTTT. Its protein is CAIKQGEKAFF.

This chain links TRBV29-1 with TRBJ2-7, with D unresolved. Trimming took off 6 bases at V and 0 bases at J, with 12 bases between the two ends. Germline lookup yields CDR1 SQVTM and CDR2 ANQGSEA. The CDR3 contains 13 residues. The CDR3 sequence is CSVCTQNSYEQYF. The DNA of the CDR3 is TGCAGCGTCTGTACACAGAACTCCTACGAGCAGTACTTC.

This clone has only one observation. The chain carries TRBV27 and TRBJ1-4, with 7 nucleotides matching TRBD1. CDR1 and CDR2 from the germline V gene are MNHEY and SMNVEV (reference sequence). CDR3 size: 16 residues. V shed 3 bases, J shed 8 bases, and the junction held 12 bases outside the gene matches. In nucleotides, the CDR3 is TGTGCCAGCAGTTTGTTCAGGGGGATGACTGAAGAAAAACTGTTTTTT. This gives the protein CASSLFRGMTEEKLFF.

About this clone: Within the sample, other DNA sequences also encode this same CDR3. The rearrangement uses TRBV14 and TRBJ2-2, with TRBD1 as a possible D gene (5 bases). Trimming left V 3 bases short and J 4 bases short, with 12 bases between. Germline CDR1 reads SGHDN; CDR2 reads FVKESK. This CDR3 has 15 residues. DNA of the CDR3: TGTGCCAGCAGCCAGGGTCAGGGATCCACCGGGGAGCTGTTTTTT. Its protein is CASSQGQGSTGELFF.

This clone is a singleton in its sample. The rearrangement links TRBV7-3 to TRBJ2-4, with D unresolved. V was clipped by 5 bases and J by 0 bases, with 11 bases between them. This CDR3 has 15 residues. Per germline, CDR1 SGHTA and CDR2 FQGTGA. The CDR3 here is CASSPPKLAKNIQYF. Written as DNA, the CDR3 is TGTGCCAGCAGCCCCCCGAAATTAGCCAAAAACATTCAGTACTTC.

The chain joins TRBV5-1 to TRBJ1-6; maybe TRBD1 (5 bases). Germline values: CDR1 SGHRS, CDR2 YFSETQ. V lost 4 bases to trimming and J lost 7 bases, with 12 bases between them. The CDR3 covers 14 residues. This CDR3 reads CASSLRDGNSPLHF. The CDR3 DNA follows: TGCGCCAGCAGCCTCCGGGACGGGAATTCACCCCTCCACTTT.

This sequence joins TRBV18 and TRBJ2-7; D is perhaps TRBD1 (5 bases). The CDR3 contains 13 residues. Germline V gene sequence: CDR1 KGHSH, CDR2 LQKENI. Trimming pared 6 bases from V and 9 bases from J, leaving 18 bases between. The CDR3: CASSQESWGGQYF. Written as DNA, the CDR3 is TGTGCCAGCTCCCAGGAATCCTGGGGCGGGCAGTACTTC. The whole variable domain, remainder taken from reference TRBV18 and TRBJ2-7, is NAGVMQNPRHLVRRRGQEARLRCSPMKGHSHVYWYRQLPEEGLKFMVYLQKENIIDESGMPKERFSAEFPKEGPSILRIQQVVRGDSAAYFCASSQESWGGQYFGPGTRLTVT.

This clone was counted between two and nine times. The V call is TRBV10-3, the J call TRBJ1-1; D ambiguous. The germline CDR1 and CDR2 sequences are ENHRY and SYGVKD. CDR3 size: 15 residues. Trimming left V 10 bases short and J 1 base short, with 19 bases between. CDR3 sequence (DNA): TGTGCCACGGTGGAGCAGTTGGATTCGAACACTGAAGCTTTCTTT. Amino acid sequence: CATVEQLDSNTEAFF.

Turning to this clone: Other nucleotide sequences from this sample produce the same CDR3. The chain has TRBV19 and TRBJ2-2; D gene uncertain. The CDR3 runs 12 residues. The germline gives CDR1 LNHDA, CDR2 SQIVND (reference sequence). Trimming left V 5 bases short and J 0 bases short, with 1 base between. CDR3 sequence reads: CASSPNTGELFF. The DNA of the CDR3 is TGTGCCAGTAGTCCGAACACCGGGGAGCTGTTTTTT.

This clone has a single count. This chain links TRBV4-1 with TRBJ2-3; 7 bases are shared with TRBD2. Trimming took 6 bases from V and 3 from J; bases not matched to a gene: 9. Germline V gives CDR1 MGHRA, CDR2 YSYEKL. This CDR3 has 15 residues. The CDR3, as DNA: TGCGCCAGCAGAAAGGAGGCTAGCGGAACAGATACGCAGTATTTT. This sequence encodes CASRKEASGTDTQYF.

On this clone: The sample holds other DNA sequences that translate to the same CDR3. The rearrangement joins TRBV7-2 to TRBJ1-5; no clear D. The CDR3 has 14 residues. Looked up from germline, CDR1 is SGHTA and CDR2 is FQGNSA. Deletions cut 1 base from V and 2 bases from J, with 6 bases between. Written as DNA, the CDR3 is TGTGCCAGCAGCTTAGACCCTGGCAATCAGCCCCAGCATTTT. Residues: CASSLDPGNQPQHF.

CDR3 sequence (DNA): TGTGCCAGCAGGGGACGGCGCTATGGCTACACCTTC. This encodes CASRGRRYGYTF. The rearrangement links TRBV2 to TRBJ1-2, with D possibly TRBD1 on 5 matching bases. Germline-derived CDR1 and CDR2 are SNHLY and FYNNEI. The CDR3 runs 12 residues. The V gene lost 6 bases and the J gene lost 4 bases, with 9 bases spanning the gap.

The chain is built from TRBV6-6 and TRBJ2-1; TRBD1 aligns across 10 bases. After removal of 6 bases from V and 9 bases from J, the junction contained 11 bases not matched to a gene. Germline CDR1 reads MNHNY; CDR2 reads SVGAGI (reference sequence). The CDR3 covers 15 residues. CDR3 amino acids: CASSHGTGVLSEQFF. The CDR3 DNA reads as TGTGCCAGCAGCCATGGGACAGGGGTATTGAGTGAGCAGTTCTTC.

A note on this clone: A read error is possible here, since a much larger clone lies one base away. The sample contains more than one DNA sequence encoding this CDR3. The rearrangement links TRBV2 to TRBJ1-1; 7 bases are shared with TRBD1. J lost 4 bases, V lost 6 bases, and 5 bases had no gene match. The CDR3 sequence is 13 residues long. Germline V gives CDR1 SNHLY, CDR2 FYNNEI. DNA of the CDR3: TGTGCCAGCAGCCAGGGGGAGGGCACTGAAGCTTTCTTT. The encoded protein is CASSQGEGTEAFF.

The chain uses TRBV19 and TRBJ2-7; 8 bases line up with TRBD1. V lost 6 bases and J lost 6; bases outside the gene matches: 7. The CDR3 extends over 13 amino acids. The germline V gene has CDR1 LNHDA and CDR2 SQIVND (reference sequence). CDR3 amino acids: CASRTRQGREQYF. CDR3 nucleotides: TGTGCCAGTAGGACCAGACAGGGGCGCGAGCAGTACTTC.

This chain joins TRBV5-5 and TRBJ2-6; no clear D. The CDR3 is made up of 16 amino acids. With 0 bases removed from V and 0 bases from J, the gap between germline ends came to 7 bases. Germline CDR1 is SGHKS and CDR2 is YYEKEE (reference sequence). This CDR3 reads CASSLGMYSGANVLTF. CDR3 nucleotide sequence: TGTGCCAGCAGCTTGGGGATGTACTCTGGGGCCAACGTCCTGACTTTC. The complete variable domain, with remaining parts taken from reference TRBV5-5 and TRBJ2-6, reads DAGVTQSPTHLIKTRGQQVTLRCSPISGHKSVSWYQQVLGQGPQFIFQYYEKEERGRGNFPDRFSARQFPNYSSELNVNALLLGDSALYLCASSLGMYSGANVLTFGAGSRLTVL.